One sample yielded the 2 T cell receptor beta chains listed below, sequenced in a study of STAT5B mutations in CD4+ large granular lymphocyte leukemia. Repertoires were generated with immunoSEQ multiplex PCR, while TCRdb's copy carries only in-frame clones and drops some. The sample includes some 4,500 clones, around three quarters of them seen just once. Sequencing was performed on PBMCs. These receptors were collected from a man between 70 and 80 years old with CD4+ T-cell large granular lymphocyte leukemia.

The V call is TRBV6-1, the J call TRBJ2-5; D may be TRBD2 (5 bases). The V and J ends lost 8 bases and 5 bases respectively, with 15 bases between them. This CDR3 comprises 13 residues. Germline V CDR1 and CDR2: MNHNS, SASEGT. The CDR3 protein is CASGSGVWETQYF. The CDR3, as DNA: TGTGCCAGCGGGAGTGGAGTATGGGAGACCCAGTACTTC.

Comments on this clone: Here the CDR3 omits its conserved ending phenylalanine or tryptophan, so a read error is the likely source. No DNA is shown, since the ends of the CDR3 on it are uncertain; the CDR3 is the one TCRdb lists. V usage is TRBV6-1 and J usage is TRBJ1-2. CDR1 is MNHNS and CDR2 is SASEGT in the germline V gene. Ends included, the CDR3 has 9 residues. The CDR3 region is CASSDRRVR.